Ten or more counts support the clone carrying this TCR beta chain. Its antigen is not known. The junction departs from germline at one end; a sequencing error may be responsible. Participants, patients aged 18 to 65, had newly diagnosed hyperthyroidism with a duration under 2 months. Clinical symptoms, serum thyroxine and TRAb, thyroid ultrasound and orbital computed tomography were used for the diagnoses. From RNA transcripts, TCR beta CDR3 regions were amplified. Researchers ran a first-round RT-PCR on the TCR CDR3 using the HTBI primer set. TCRdb re-called the multiplex PCR reads through MiXCR, storing one row per CDR3 protein. The table lists 600,000 to 650,000 distinct CDR3 sequences, 15% to 20% of them singletons. Germline V gene data show CDR1 as SGHTA and CDR2 as FQGNSA. This CDR3 comprises 13 residues. This sample is drawn from a study of T cells in Graves' hyperthyroidism and ophthalmopathy. The study, taken as a whole, reports: The majority of expanded thyroid clonotypes above 0.001 also appeared in blood.

Sequenced material: blood. The TCR originated in a woman in her thirties with Graves' hyperthyroidism. This rearrangement joins TRBV7-2 to TRBJ2-7, with unresolved D. CDR3 sequence reads: CASSLAPAYEQYF. CDR3 sequence (DNA): TGTGCCAGCAGTTTAGCCCCAGCCTACGAGCAGTACTTC. Filled out from reference TRBV7-2 and TRBJ2-7, the complete variable domain reads GAGVSQSPSNKVTEKGKDVELRCDPISGHTALYWYRQSLGQGLEFLIYFQGNSAPDKSGLPSDRFSAERTGGSVSTLTIQRTQQEDSAVYLCASSLAPAYEQYFGPGTRLTVT.